This record looks at one T cell receptor beta chain sequence and its context. The target antigen is unknown. The sample comes from a study of T cells after yellow fever vaccination. Study results and caveats: Though weaker, the secondary response peaked faster, on day 5 versus 15. Subsequent to the booster, the majority of primary-vaccination clones reappeared (roughly 96% CD4, about 90% CD8). Abundant clonotypes from the bulk population could get into FACS-sorted repertoires as contaminants. CD4 and CD8 compartments shared a small share of clonotypes, likely from convergent recombination.

MiXCR was run by TCRdb on the 5' RACE reads, yielding one entry per CDR3 protein. This table holds more than 200,000 distinct CDR3 sequences, approximately 3.5% found once. Sequences were derived from PBMCs, sampled 15 days after the yellow fever booster vaccination. This TCR derives from a young man who received the YFV17D yellow fever vaccine.

The CDR3 nucleotides are TGTGCCAGCAGCTTAAGCCAGGGTTTTACTGAAGCTTTCTTT. Translating gives CASSLSQGFTEAFF. The chain joins TRBV7-2 to TRBJ1-1; D is perhaps TRBD1 (5 bases). CDR3 length: 14 residues. The V end was cut by 2 bases, the J end by 5 bases, with 12 bases between. Germline assignment: CDR1 SGHTA and CDR2 FQGNSA.